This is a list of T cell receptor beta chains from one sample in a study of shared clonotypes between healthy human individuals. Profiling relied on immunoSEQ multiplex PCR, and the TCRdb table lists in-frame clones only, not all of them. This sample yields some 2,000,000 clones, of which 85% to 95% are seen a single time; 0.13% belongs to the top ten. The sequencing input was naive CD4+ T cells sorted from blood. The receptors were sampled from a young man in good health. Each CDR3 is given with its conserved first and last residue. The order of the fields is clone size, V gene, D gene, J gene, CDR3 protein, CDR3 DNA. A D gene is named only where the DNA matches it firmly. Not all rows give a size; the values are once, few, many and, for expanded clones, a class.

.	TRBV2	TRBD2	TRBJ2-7	CASSDHTSGGTYEQYF	TGTGCCAGCAGTGACCACACTAGCGGGGGTACCTACGAGCAGTACTTC
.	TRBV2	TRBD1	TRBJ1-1	CASSAQTGGITEAFF	TGTGCCAGCAGTGCTCAGACAGGGGGAATCACTGAAGCTTTCTTT
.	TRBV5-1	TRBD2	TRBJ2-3	CASSLLSAGGDSDTQYF	TGCGCCAGCAGCTTGTTATCGGCGGGAGGGGATTCCGATACGCAGTATTTT
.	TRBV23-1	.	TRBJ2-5	CASSRRRTLGQETQYF	TGCGCCAGCAGTCGTCGGAGGACCCTGGGTCAAGAGACCCAGTACTTC
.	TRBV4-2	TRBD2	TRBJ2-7	CASSQVGLAGVEQYF	TGTGCCAGCAGCCAAGTAGGACTAGCGGGGGTTGAGCAGTACTTC
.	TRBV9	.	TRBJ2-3	CASHRLSTDTQYF	TGTGCCAGCCACAGGCTTAGCACAGATACGCAGTATTTT
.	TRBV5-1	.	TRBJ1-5	CASSLTGQGQPQHF	TGCGCCAGCAGCTTGACAGGGCAGGGTCAGCCCCAGCATTTT
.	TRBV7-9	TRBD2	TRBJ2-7	CASSLGAGVTYEQYF	TGTGCCAGCAGCTTAGGGGCGGGAGTCACCTACGAGCAGTACTTC
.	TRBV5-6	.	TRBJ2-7	CASSLGASYEQYF	TGTGCCAGCAGCTTGGGCGCCTCCTACGAGCAGTACTTC
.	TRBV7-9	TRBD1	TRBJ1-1	CASSPKYTQGEGTEAFF	TGTGCCAGCAGCCCCAAATATACACAGGGGGAGGGCACTGAAGCTTTCTTT
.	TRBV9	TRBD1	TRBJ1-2	CASSGAGGAVYGYTF	TGTGCCAGCAGCGGTGCAGGGGGCGCCGTCTATGGCTACACCTTC
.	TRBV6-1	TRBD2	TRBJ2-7	CASITSGGSYEQYF	TGTGCCAGCATCACTAGCGGGGGGTCCTACGAGCAGTACTTC
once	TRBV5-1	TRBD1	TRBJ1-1	CASSWGTDRVGSTEAFF	TGCGCCAGCAGCTGGGGTACGGACAGGGTGGGGAGCACTGAAGCTTTCTTT
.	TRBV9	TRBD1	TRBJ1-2	CASSVGSRGHRGGYGYTF	TGTGCCAGCAGCGTAGGATCCAGGGGGCACAGGGGCGGCTATGGCTACACCTTC
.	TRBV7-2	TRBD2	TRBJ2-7	CASNLVGGEAYEQYF	TGTGCCAGCAACTTAGTCGGGGGGGAGGCCTACGAGCAGTACTTC
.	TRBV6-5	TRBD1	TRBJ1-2	CASRGTGTPYGYTF	TGTGCCAGCAGGGGGACAGGGACGCCTTATGGCTACACCTTC
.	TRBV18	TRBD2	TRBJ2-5	CASSPTLSGRERKETQYF	TGTGCCAGCTCACCGACTTTGTCCGGGAGGGAGAGGAAAGAGACCCAGTACTTC
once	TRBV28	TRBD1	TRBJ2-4	CASSPGAQGANIQYF	TGTGCCAGCAGTCCCGGGGCACAGGGGGCAAACATTCAGTACTTC
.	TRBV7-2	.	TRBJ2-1	CASSLDNNEQFF	TGTGCCAGCAGCTTAGACAACAATGAGCAGTTCTTC
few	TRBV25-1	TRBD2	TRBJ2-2	CASSDPGLAGGELFF	TGTGCCAGCAGTGATCCGGGACTAGCGGGCGGGGAGCTGTTTTTT
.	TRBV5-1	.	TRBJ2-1	CASSVTGFDNEQFF	TGCGCCAGCAGCGTCACAGGGTTCGACAATGAGCAGTTCTTC
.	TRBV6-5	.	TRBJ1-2	CASSPGLHYGYTF	TGTGCCAGCAGTCCCGGTCTCCACTATGGCTACACCTTC
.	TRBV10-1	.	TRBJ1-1	CASSESGGKNTEAFF	TGCGCCAGCAGTGAGTCCGGCGGGAAGAACACTGAAGCTTTCTTT
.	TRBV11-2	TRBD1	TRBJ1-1	CASSLDGGTEEAFF	TGTGCCAGCAGCTTAGATGGGGGGACAGAGGAAGCTTTCTTT
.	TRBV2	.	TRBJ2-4	CASSDFQSGAKNIQYF	TGTGCCAGCAGTGATTTTCAAAGCGGAGCCAAAAACATTCAGTACTTC
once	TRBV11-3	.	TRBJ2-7	CASSLVGSGYEQYF	TGTGCCAGCAGCTTAGTAGGGAGTGGCTACGAGCAGTACTTC
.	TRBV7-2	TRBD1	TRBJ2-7	CASSFGTGQTPYEQYF	TGTGCCAGCAGCTTCGGGACAGGGCAGACACCCTACGAGCAGTACTTC
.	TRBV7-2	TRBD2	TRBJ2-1	CASSFLGAGGAFGEKFF	TGTGCCAGCAGCTTTCTTGGAGCGGGAGGTGCCTTTGGGGAGAAGTTCTTC